The present entry profiles one T cell receptor beta chain with its context. Ten or more counts support this clone. Its target antigen remains unknown. Base-call qualities are not available, and no considerably larger clone is one nucleotide away. TCRbeta CDR3 regions were amplified from genomic DNA by means of the immunoSEQ Assay, a bias-controlled multiplex PCR. In the source study's methods: Within the assay, amplification of reference gene primers was used to estimate how many nucleated cells each sample contained. To quantify the absolute abundance of each unique TCRbeta CDR3 rearrangement, sequence reads were collapsed and filtered. Productive Simpson clonality was computed per sample as the square root of Simpson's diversity index over productive rearrangements. TCRdb took over this immuneACCESS table, retaining in-frame rearrangements with V and J assigned. Such tables are incomplete; in checked studies, under half of the missing clones stem from an unresolved V gene, and the remainder is unexplained. From that table come the V and J calls and clone size; the DNA was used to work out D and trimming. The sample table contains approximately 250,000 clones; only one count was recorded for approximately 86% of them. Clones ranked in the top ten supply about 8.6% of the sample.

The data derive from a study of blood T cell repertoires in COVID-19 (dated by TCRdb to 2020 to 2022). Background on the whole study: Samples covering the acute and convalescent phases of COVID-19 were provided by collaborators in the United States, Italy and Spain. Samples came from the ongoing ImmuneRACE study (first 160 participants) plus 1,254 subjects from 6 global collaborators. Nearly every sample came with metadata listing a de-identified subject ID, COVID-19 status, age in years and sex. The prospective study material was composed of cDNA or gDNA derived from T cells, B-cell-depleted T cells, or PBMCs. Deeply sampled blood TCRbeta repertoires from subjects exposed to, actively infected with, or recovered from COVID-19 were included in the dataset. HLA class I and class II types, where available, came from metadata supplied by the sample provider rather than from assay-based typing. The repertoires were made available in a free public database intended to serve as a resource for research on the immune response to SARS-CoV-2. The full study reports these points: The amount of clinical and demographic metadata varied by source and participant and was provided uncurated.

Collaborating institutions collected whole blood in K2EDTA tubes following their own protocols. For TCRbeta analysis, collaborators shipped samples in one of three forms: frozen whole blood, isolated PBMCs, or DNA extracted from either of those sample types. The material sequenced was peripheral blood. The clonotype comes from a man in his forties or fifties with active or convalescent COVID-19.

The CDR3 has the sequence CATSDPGGGLAGGNTQYF. Read as DNA, the sequence is TGTGCCACCAGTGACCCCGGCGGGGGACTAGCGGGAGGAAATACGCAGTATTTT. This chain joins TRBV24-1 to TRBJ2-3; TRBD2 lines up with 15 middle nucleotides. The germline V gene specifies KGHDR as CDR1 and SFDVKD as CDR2. For this chain, trimming is 4 bases at the V end and 7 bases at the J end, and the number of junction bases without a gene match is 11. Including cysteine and phenylalanine, the CDR3 has 18 amino acids. Only the CDR3 part of the read is kept: 54 bases, read in frame from the first base.